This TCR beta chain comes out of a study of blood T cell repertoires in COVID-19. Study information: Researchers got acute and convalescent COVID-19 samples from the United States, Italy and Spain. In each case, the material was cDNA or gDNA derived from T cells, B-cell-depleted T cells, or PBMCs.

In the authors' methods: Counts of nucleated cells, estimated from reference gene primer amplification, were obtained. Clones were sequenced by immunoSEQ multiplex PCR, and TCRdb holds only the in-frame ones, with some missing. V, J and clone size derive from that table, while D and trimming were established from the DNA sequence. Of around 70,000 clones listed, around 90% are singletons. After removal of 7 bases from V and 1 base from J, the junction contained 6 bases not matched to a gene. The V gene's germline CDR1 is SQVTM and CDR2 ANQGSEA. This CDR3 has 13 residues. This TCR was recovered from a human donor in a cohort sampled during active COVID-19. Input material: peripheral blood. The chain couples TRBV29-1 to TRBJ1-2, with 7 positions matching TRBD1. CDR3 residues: CSARQGDNYGYTF. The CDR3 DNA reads TGCAGCGCCCGACAGGGTGATAACTATGGCTACACCTTC. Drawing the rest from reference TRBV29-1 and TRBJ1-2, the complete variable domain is SAVISQKPSRDICQRGTSLTIQCQVDSQVTMMFWYRQQPGQSLTLIATANQGSEATYESGFVIDKFPISRPNLTFSTLTVSNMSPEDSSIYLCSARQGDNYGYTFGSGTRLTVV.